This entry lists 28 T cell receptor beta chains sequenced from one sample in a study of cytomegalovirus exposure and HLA in healthy donors (dated by TCRdb to about 2017). Library preparation used the immunoSEQ multiplex PCR assay. For the multiplex PCR, a mixture combining 60 forward primers for TCR Vbeta segments and 13 reverse primers for TCR Jbeta segments was used. TCRdb holds this immuneACCESS table with in-frame rearrangements only. Some clones are missing; in checked studies, unresolved V genes explain under half, and the rest has no known cause. Counted in this sample were some 150,000 clones; around three quarters of them appeared once. The top ten clonotypes cover around 2.9% of the sample. The sample consisted of PBMCs. The receptors were sampled from a man aged 35 to 55 in good health and CMV-seropositive.

The chain recombines TRBV5-5 with TRBJ2-7; 7 bases line up with TRBD2. This CDR3 has 15 amino acids. Germline lookup yields CDR1 SGHKS and CDR2 YYEKEE (reference sequence). J was trimmed by 4 bases and V by 0 bases; bases with no gene match: 7. This CDR3 reads CASSLVRGSQYEQYF. The CDR3 DNA reads TGTGCCAGCAGCTTGGTCCGCGGGAGTCAGTACGAGCAGTACTTC.

The chain carries TRBV7-9 and TRBJ2-7, with 7 bases matching TRBD1. In germline, CDR1 is SEHNR, CDR2 FQNEAQ (reference sequence). The CDR3 loop spans 17 amino acids. The junction had 14 bases not matched to a gene; V was cut back by 5 bases and J by 1 base. The CDR3 loop reads CASSPTPYRGGSYEQYF. The CDR3 DNA follows: TGTGCCAGCAGCCCGACCCCCTACAGGGGTGGATCCTACGAGCAGTACTTC.

This rearrangement joins TRBV29-1 to TRBJ2-5, with 7 nucleotides matching TRBD2. Germline CDR1 reads SQVTM; CDR2 reads ANQGSEA. With 8 bases clipped from V and 1 base from J, the junction kept 7 bases outside the gene matches. The CDR3 runs 13 residues. The CDR3 loop is CSWGGVPQETQYF. The CDR3 nucleotides are TGCAGCTGGGGGGGGGTGCCCCAAGAGACCCAGTACTTC. Full variable domain (rest looked up from reference TRBV29-1 and TRBJ2-5): SAVISQKPSRDICQRGTSLTIQCQVDSQVTMMFWYRQQPGQSLTLIATANQGSEATYESGFVIDKFPISRPNLTFSTLTVSNMSPEDSSIYLCSWGGVPQETQYFGPGTRLLVL.

This chain connects TRBV7-2 to TRBJ1-3; D gene uncertain. Germline V gene lookup returns CDR1 SGHTA and CDR2 FQGNSA. V lost 6 bases and J lost 0, with 6 bases in between. This CDR3 has 13 residues. This CDR3 reads CASRPNSGNTIYF. In nucleotides, the CDR3 is TGTGCCAGCAGACCTAACTCTGGAAACACCATATATTTT.

The rearrangement joins TRBV21-1 to TRBJ2-5; the table's D call, TRBD1, has no DNA check behind it. The J call may be incorrect, as the DNA end agrees better with TRBJ2-7. TRBV21-1 corresponds to a pseudogene. This CDR3 has 19 amino acids. Written as DNA, the CDR3 is TGTGCCAGCAGCATGAGGGGGGACAGGGGGCGATTCCGGTTCGGCGAGCAGTACTTC. This encodes CASSMRGDRGRFRFGEQYF.

The V gene is TRBV9, the J gene TRBJ1-5, with a weak D call TRBD1 (5 bases). This CDR3 is built from 15 residues. Per the germline V gene, CDR1 is SGDLS and CDR2 is YYNGEE. Deletions cut 2 bases from V and 0 bases from J, with 9 bases between. DNA for the CDR3: TGTGCCAGCAGCGTTCAGGGTTATAGCAATCAGCCCCAGCATTTT. Translated: CASSVQGYSNQPQHF.

In this sample, this clone turned up once. This sequence joins TRBV18 and TRBJ1-1; perhaps TRBD1 as D (6 bases). The CDR3 length is 12 residues. Germline lookup yields CDR1 KGHSH and CDR2 LQKENI. V lost 2 bases, J lost 7 bases, and 8 bases lay in between. The CDR3 sequence: CASSPLQGEAFF. CDR3 coding DNA: TGTGCCAGCTCACCATTACAGGGTGAAGCTTTCTTT.

The J gene is TRBJ1-2, the V gene TRBV30; D might be TRBD1 (5 bases). V lost 0 bases, J lost 8 bases, and 10 bases lay in between. Germline loops: CDR1 GTSNPN, CDR2 SVGIG (reference sequence). The CDR3 sequence is 12 residues long. CDR3 sequence: CAWSVGASGYTF. The DNA for the CDR3 is TGTGCCTGGAGTGTAGGGGCAAGCGGCTACACCTTC.

The V and J genes are TRBV7-2 and TRBJ2-1, with TRBD2 matching 9 bases. CDR3 length: 13 amino acids. The V gene's germline CDR1 is SGHTA and CDR2 FQGNSA. V lost 5 bases, J lost 12 bases, and 8 bases stayed unmatched. The CDR3 loop reads CASSETGTSLQFF. The CDR3 bases are TGTGCCAGCAGCGAGACGGGGACTAGCTTGCAGTTCTTC.

The V and J genes are TRBV5-1 and TRBJ2-5; 10 bases are a match to TRBD1. Germline-derived CDR1 and CDR2 are SGHRS and YFSETQ. The CDR3 totals 16 residues. The junction had 2 bases not matched to a gene; V was cut back by 0 bases and J by 0 bases. CDR3 region: CASSLVGQGYQETQYF. In nucleotides, the CDR3 is TGCGCCAGCAGCTTGGTGGGACAGGGGTACCAAGAGACCCAGTACTTC.

The rearrangement joins TRBV30 to TRBJ2-1; 14 bases align to TRBD2. The J segment lost 4 bases and the V segment lost 7 bases, leaving 6 bases of the junction unmatched. The germline CDR1 and CDR2 sequences are GTSNPN and SVGIG (reference sequence). This CDR3 comprises 15 residues. The DNA for the CDR3 is TGTGCCTCCGGGACTAGCGGGAGCAGGTACAATGAGCAGTTCTTC. It encodes CASGTSGSRYNEQFF.

V gene TRBV11-2 combines with J gene TRBJ1-1; D might be TRBD1 (5 bases). CDR1 is SGHAT and CDR2 is FQNNGV in the germline V gene. The CDR3 is 15 residues long. The V gene lost 1 base and the J gene lost 3 bases, with 12 bases spanning the gap. The CDR3 protein is CASSLALGGDTEAFF. CDR3 DNA sequence: TGTGCCAGCAGCTTAGCATTGGGGGGGGACACTGAAGCTTTCTTT.

J is TRBJ1-5 and V is TRBV27; a weak D match, TRBD1 (5 bases). CDR1 is MNHEY and CDR2 is SMNVEV in the germline V gene (reference sequence). The V and J ends lost 3 bases and 8 bases respectively, with 11 bases between them. The CDR3 spans 13 residues. The CDR3 region is CASSFDRREPQHF. CDR3 DNA: TGTGCCAGCAGTTTCGACAGAAGGGAGCCCCAGCATTTT.

J is TRBJ2-7 and V is TRBV4-1; D gene ambiguous. This CDR3 region has 14 residues. Trimming took off 0 bases at V and 2 bases at J, with 8 bases between the two ends. Per the germline V gene, CDR1 is MGHRA and CDR2 is YSYEKL. DNA for the CDR3: TGCGCCAGCAGCCAAGATCTAACCCCCTACGAGCAGTACTTC. Amino acids: CASSQDLTPYEQYF.

The chain has TRBV5-4 and TRBJ2-7; 8 nucleotides agree with TRBD2. V shed 0 bases, J shed 4 bases, and the junction held 3 bases outside the gene matches. The CDR3 has 14 residues. Germline loops: CDR1 SGHNT, CDR2 YYREEE (reference sequence). The chain's CDR3 is CASSLDGRGYEQYF. For the CDR3, the DNA is TGTGCCAGCAGCTTGGACGGGAGGGGTTACGAGCAGTACTTC.

The rearrangement links TRBV5-1 to TRBJ2-4; 8 nucleotides line up with TRBD1. The CDR3 has 13 amino acids. The J segment lost 11 bases and the V segment lost 4 bases, leaving 8 bases of the junction unmatched. The germline gives CDR1 SGHRS, CDR2 YFSETQ. CDR3 sequence (DNA): TGCGCCAGCAGCGTCGGACAGGGAAGCTTTCAGTACTTC. This codes for CASSVGQGSFQYF.

The chain links TRBV7-6 to TRBJ2-1; 8 bases agree with TRBD2. CDR3 length: 13 residues. Germline CDR1 SGHVS, CDR2 FNYEAQ. V lost 5 bases and J lost 16; bases outside the gene matches: 13. CDR3 in amino acids: CASSGTSGLIHFF. CDR3 coding DNA: TGTGCCAGCAGCGGTACTAGCGGCCTCATTCACTTCTTC.

This clone has only one observation. This chain links TRBV14 with TRBJ2-3; tentatively, D is TRBD1 (5 bases). Germline V gene sequence: CDR1 SGHDN, CDR2 FVKESK. The CDR3 has 12 amino acids. V was trimmed by 6 bases and J by 6 bases, leaving 10 bases between them. The CDR3 coding sequence is TGTGCCAGCAGACAGGCCGGTGATACGCAGTATTTT. This gives the protein CASRQAGDTQYF.

This clone occurred a few times. V is TRBV5-1 and J is TRBJ2-7; a weak D match, TRBD2 (5 bases). The ends were cut back, 1 base at V and 6 bases at J, with 11 bases in the middle. CDR1 and CDR2 (germline): SGHRS, YFSETQ. This CDR3 has 13 residues. This CDR3 reads CASSLISETEQYF. CDR3 in DNA: TGCGCCAGCAGCTTGATTAGCGAAACCGAGCAGTACTTC.

The V and J genes are TRBV30 and TRBJ1-1; D is perhaps TRBD1 (6 bases). The V and J ends lost 1 base and 4 bases respectively, with 22 bases between them. Germline V gene data show CDR1 as GTSNPN and CDR2 as SVGIG (reference sequence). CDR3 length: 17 residues. The CDR3 region has the DNA TGTGCCTGGAGTGAAGGGCGACAGGCTCCTCCTCTCACTGAAGCTTTCTTT. Amino acid sequence: CAWSEGRQAPPLTEAFF.

Concerning this clone: The junction shows a germline mismatch at one end, possibly a read error. In the same sample, other DNA sequences code for this CDR3. The rearrangement joins TRBV5-4 to TRBJ2-2; perhaps TRBD2 as D (6 bases). The CDR3 length is 14 residues. CDR1 SGHNT and CDR2 YYREEE come from the germline V gene (reference sequence). This CDR3 is CASSLTRNTGELFF. The DNA of the CDR3 is TGCGCCAGCAGCTTGACTAGAAACACCGGGGAGCTGTTTTTT.

This clone came up a few times. J is TRBJ1-1 and V is TRBV11-2; D not certain. The CDR3 contains 14 residues. V was pared by 5 bases and J by 6 bases, with 16 bases between. Looked up from germline, CDR1 is SGHAT and CDR2 is FQNNGV. The CDR3 DNA sequence: TGTGCCAGCAGCCCTCACGAGGCCCTACCTGAAGCTTTCTTT. Its protein product is CASSPHEALPEAFF.

The chain couples TRBV6-6 to TRBJ1-1, with D possibly TRBD1 on 5 matching bases. Germline CDR1 is MNHNY and CDR2 is SVGAGI (reference sequence). The V end was cut by 5 bases, the J end by 3 bases, with 10 bases between. The CDR3 consists of 13 residues. CDR3 DNA sequence: TGTGCCAGCAGTGCTCAGGGCTACACTGAAGCTTTCTTT. This translates into CASSAQGYTEAFF.

The V and J genes are TRBV11-3 and TRBJ2-5; TRBD1 is a possible D gene (6 bases). The V gene lost 1 base and the J gene lost 5 bases, with 14 bases spanning the gap. The CDR3 consists of 15 residues. CDR1 SGHNT and CDR2 YENEEA come from the germline V gene. The CDR3, as DNA: TGTGCCAGCAGCTTAGGTAGGGGACATCAGGAGACCCAGTACTTC. This gives the protein CASSLGRGHQETQYF. Full variable domain (outside the CDR3, taken from reference TRBV11-3 and TRBJ2-5): EAGVVQSPRYKIIEKKQPVAFWCNPISGHNTLYWYLQNLGQGPELLIRYENEEAVDDSQLPKDRFSAERLKGVDSTLKIQPAELGDSAVYLCASSLGRGHQETQYFGPGTRLLVL.

The chain carries TRBV30 and TRBJ2-5; tentatively, D is TRBD1 (6 bases). The CDR3 has 14 residues. The V end lost 0 bases, the J end lost 5 bases, and 13 bases lay between the germline ends. Germline values: CDR1 GTSNPN, CDR2 SVGIG (reference sequence). CDR3 bases: TGTGCCTGGAGTGTCGGGCCAGGGGACGAGACCCAGTACTTC. The encoded protein is CAWSVGPGDETQYF. Full variable domain (remainder filled in from reference TRBV30 and TRBJ2-5): SQTIHQWPATLVQPVGSPLSLECTVEGTSNPNLYWYRQAAGRGLQLLFYSVGIGQISSEVPQNLSASRPQDRQFILSSKKLLLSDSGFYLCAWSVGPGDETQYFGPGTRLLVL.

This sequence joins TRBV27 and TRBJ1-1; a weak D match, TRBD1 (6 bases). This CDR3 region has 11 residues. V was cut by 6 bases and J by 8 bases, with 10 bases left in between. Germline loops: CDR1 MNHEY, CDR2 SMNVEV (reference sequence). CDR3 in DNA: TGTGCCAGCAGCCTAGGGGGAGAAGCTTTCTTT. Translated: CASSLGGEAFF.

The CDR3 coding sequence is TGTGCCAGCAGTGAATCGGTTTCTAGAACTTACGGGGAGCTGTTTTTT. This encodes CASSESVSRTYGELFF. The chain joins TRBV6-1 to TRBJ2-2, with D uncertain. V lost 2 bases to trimming and J lost 7 bases, with 17 bases between them. Germline lookup yields CDR1 MNHNS and CDR2 SASEGT. CDR3 size: 16 residues.

This clone was counted a single time. This chain uses TRBV10-3 with TRBJ2-2, with D tentatively TRBD2 (6 bases). The CDR3 totals 14 residues. Trimming left V 10 bases short and J 3 bases short, with 15 bases between. CDR1 and CDR2 (germline): ENHRY, SYGVKD. CDR3 sequence reads: CATLGRGDTGELFF. CDR3 sequence (DNA): TGTGCCACCCTCGGGAGAGGGGACACCGGGGAGCTGTTTTTT.